This T cell receptor (beta chain) was recorded in a study of cytomegalovirus exposure and HLA in healthy donors. Study-wide findings and caveats: Among the sequence variants, a highly shared cluster was likely an artifact of sequencing. Productive rates of about 87% or about 30% were seen for most TCR beta V segments in an earlier analysis. A missense DCLRE1C variant was associated with V- and J-gene trimming of TCR beta chains in a later analysis, and an independent cohort replicated the association.

The PCR had 60 Vbeta and 13 Jbeta primers. The repertoire was sequenced with immunoSEQ multiplex PCR; TCRdb's copy has only in-frame clones and lacks some. The table records around 70,000 clones, 62% of them present only once. Note on this clone: The antigen is undetermined.

This CDR3 is built from 15 residues. With V trimmed by 6 bases and J by 6 bases, 8 bases remained unmatched. The germline V gene has CDR1 MNHEY and CDR2 SVGAGI. Material for sequencing was PBMCs. This sequence joins TRBV6-5 and TRBJ1-6; 7 nucleotides line up with TRBD1. This sequence was found in a man younger than 40 in good health and CMV-seronegative. In DNA form, the CDR3 reads TGTGCCAGCAGATCCACCCAGGGGGTTAATTCACCCCTCCACTTT. Its translation: CASRSTQGVNSPLHF.